These T cell receptor beta chains were read from a single sample in a study of beta chain features in type 1 diabetes. The protocol was immunoSEQ multiplex PCR, while the TCRdb copy is restricted to in-frame clones and leaves out a portion. The sample lists about 340,000 clones; 13% were seen once. Sequencing was done on a sample of naive CD4+ T cells from blood. The receptors shown here come from a woman aged 18-35 years with type 1 diabetes. Both conserved end residues are part of each CDR3. D genes are given only for firm matches. Clone size is shown for a subset of rows, as once, few, many or a class of expanded clone.

>-|-|TRBJ2-5|14|TRBV7-2
CASSSWDIQETQYF
TGTGCCAGCAGCTCCTGGGACATCCAAGAGACCCAGTACTTC
>-|few|TRBJ2-3|15|TRBV6-6
CASSSPLAGGDTQYF
TGTGCCAGCAGTTCCCCACTAGCCGGAGGGGATACGCAGTATTTT
>-|few|TRBJ2-6|17|TRBV21-1
CASSVQGAPWGANVLTF
TGTGCCAGCAGCGTACAGGGGGCGCCTTGGGGGGCCAACGTCCTGACTTTC
>TRBD1|few|TRBJ1-1|12|TRBV29-1
CSADRGSTEAFF
TGCAGCGCCGACAGGGGTAGCACTGAAGCTTTCTTT
>TRBD1|few|TRBJ1-1|12|TRBV30
CAWSAGTDEAFF
TGTGCCTGGAGTGCTGGGACAGATGAAGCTTTCTTT
>TRBD2|few|TRBJ2-1|16|TRBV6-5
CASSYSLSGSHNEQFF
TGTGCCAGCAGTTACTCTCTTAGCGGGAGTCACAATGAGCAGTTCTTC
>TRBD1|few|TRBJ2-5|15|TRBV5-1
CASSRDRGRQETQYF
TGCGCCAGCAGCCGGGACAGGGGGCGGCAAGAGACCCAGTACTTC
>-|-|TRBJ1-2|14|TRBV27
CASSSLTVNYGYTF
TGTGCCAGCAGTTCCCTGACAGTGAACTATGGCTACACCTTC
>-|few|TRBJ1-4|14|TRBV5-6
CASSLAPGSEKLFF
TGTGCCAGCAGCTTGGCCCCGGGGTCTGAAAAACTGTTTTTT
>TRBD2|-|TRBJ2-5|16|TRBV9
CASSGGASGSHETQYF
TGTGCCAGCAGCGGTGGGGCTAGCGGGAGTCACGAGACCCAGTACTTC
>-|few|TRBJ1-5|14|TRBV30
CAWSVLRVREPQHF
TGTGCCTGGAGTGTACTGAGAGTGAGAGAGCCCCAGCATTTT
>-|few|TRBJ1-5|15|TRBV7-9
CASSFTGNSNQPQHF
TGTGCCAGCAGCTTTACAGGGAATAGCAATCAGCCCCAGCATTTT
>-|-|TRBJ2-1|15|TRBV7-2
CASSSARLVTYEQFF
TGTGCCAGCAGCTCGGCGAGACTAGTAACGTATGAGCAGTTCTTC
>-|-|TRBJ1-1|13|TRBV2
CASSRDRTTEAFF
TGTGCCAGCAGTCGAGACAGGACCACTGAAGCTTTCTTT
>-|few|TRBJ2-3|15|TRBV11-2
CASSSGDWLARTQYF
TGTGCCAGCAGCTCCGGGGACTGGCTGGCCCGTACGCAGTATTTT
>-|-|TRBJ2-5|15|TRBV5-1
CASTEGQDRQETQYF
TGCGCCAGCACCGAGGGCCAGGACAGACAAGAGACCCAGTACTTC
>-|-|TRBJ2-3|14|TRBV11-2
CASSPTAGTDTQYF
TGTGCCAGCAGCCCCACGGCGGGCACAGATACGCAGTATTTT
>TRBD1|-|TRBJ2-5|15|TRBV27
CASSILSGGQETQYF
TGTGCCAGCAGTATCCTTTCAGGGGGCCAAGAGACCCAGTACTTC
>-|-|TRBJ2-2|14|TRBV5-5
CASSLDSYTGELFF
TGTGCCAGCAGCTTGGACAGCTACACCGGGGAGCTGTTTTTT
>-|few|TRBJ2-1|11|TRBV20-1
CSASGGDEQFF
TGCAGTGCTAGCGGCGGGGATGAGCAGTTCTTC
>-|few|TRBJ2-3|13|TRBV7-9
CASSLLSPDTQYF
TGTGCCAGCAGCCTCCTGAGTCCAGATACGCAGTATTTT
>TRBD2|-|TRBJ2-7|14|TRBV28
CASSPGLAGVEQYF
TGTGCCAGCAGCCCAGGACTAGCGGGAGTTGAGCAGTACTTC
>-|-|TRBJ1-1|13|TRBV18
CASSPDRHTEAFF
TGTGCCAGCTCACCCGACAGACACACTGAAGCTTTCTTT
>TRBD2|-|TRBJ2-3|15|TRBV7-9
CASSLLAGGPDTQYF
TGTGCCAGCAGCTTACTAGCGGGAGGTCCAGATACGCAGTATTTT
>-|-|TRBJ2-1|16|TRBV11-2
CASSLVAGLGNNEQFF
TGTGCCAGCAGCTTAGTCGCGGGGCTGGGAAACAATGAGCAGTTCTTC
>-|few|TRBJ2-3|14|TRBV21-1
CARTSGISTDTQYF
TGTGCCAGGACTAGCGGGATTTCCACAGATACGCAGTATTTT
>TRBD1|-|TRBJ1-2|15|TRBV28
CASSLRTGGVDGYTF
TGTGCCAGCAGTTTAAGGACAGGGGGTGTTGATGGCTACACCTTC
>TRBD2|-|TRBJ2-1|18|TRBV4-1
CASSQDSRDYYPYNEQFF
TGCGCCAGCAGCCAAGATTCTCGGGACTACTATCCCTACAATGAGCAGTTCTTC
>-|-|TRBJ1-1|14|TRBV2
CASSIQVLNTEAFF
TGTGCCAGCAGTATACAGGTTTTGAACACTGAAGCTTTCTTT
>TRBD1|-|TRBJ1-2|16|TRBV7-9
CASSFGGGTANYGYTF
TGTGCCAGCAGCTTTGGTGGCGGGACAGCAAACTATGGCTACACCTTC
>TRBD1|few|TRBJ2-7|15|TRBV28
CASSRDRGLSYEQYF
TGTGCCAGCAGCCGGGACAGGGGTCTCTCCTACGAGCAGTACTTC
>TRBD1|-|TRBJ2-1|13|TRBV29-1
CSVVGQGWNEQFF
TGCAGCGTTGTGGGACAGGGATGGAATGAGCAGTTCTTC
>TRBD2|-|TRBJ2-1|16|TRBV27
CASSLNGRASYNEQFF
TGTGCCAGCAGTTTAAACGGGAGGGCGTCCTACAATGAGCAGTTCTTC
>TRBD2|few|TRBJ2-5|15|TRBV7-3
CASSPGLAGGETQYF
TGTGCCAGCAGCCCCGGACTAGCGGGAGGGGAGACCCAGTACTTC
>TRBD1|-|TRBJ2-2|15|TRBV7-2
CASSPTYRGGGELFF
TGTGCCAGCAGCCCGACGTACAGGGGTGGCGGGGAGCTGTTTTTT
>TRBD2|-|TRBJ2-2|16|TRBV11-3
CASSSGLAANTGELFF
TGTGCCAGCAGCTCTGGACTAGCGGCGAACACCGGGGAGCTGTTTTTT
>-|few|TRBJ1-2|12|TRBV19
CASNQVGYGYTF
TGTGCCAGTAACCAGGTTGGCTATGGCTACACCTTC
>TRBD1|-|TRBJ1-1|14|TRBV11-3
CASSQTGLDTEAFF
TGTGCCAGCAGCCAGACAGGGCTTGACACTGAAGCTTTCTTT
>-|few|TRBJ2-6|13|TRBV28
CASRLSGANVLTF
TGTGCCAGCCGTCTCTCTGGGGCCAACGTCCTGACTTTC
>-|-|TRBJ2-6|15|TRBV7-2
CASSEGGTGANVLTF
TGTGCCAGCAGCGAGGGGGGGACTGGGGCCAACGTCCTGACTTTC
>TRBD1|few|TRBJ1-2|14|TRBV25-1
CASSDPGQIYGYTF
TGTGCCAGCAGTGACCCGGGACAGATCTATGGCTACACCTTC
>TRBD2|few|TRBJ2-1|13|TRBV7-2
CASRAGVYNEQFF
TGTGCTTCCCGGGCGGGAGTCTACAATGAGCAGTTCTTC
>TRBD2|-|TRBJ2-3|17|TRBV5-4
CASSLVRLAGGPDTQYF
TGTGCCAGCAGCTTGGTCCGACTAGCGGGAGGGCCAGATACGCAGTATTTT